The 15 T cell receptor beta chains below were found in one sample sequenced in a study of blood T cell repertoires in COVID-19. Sequencing was performed with immunoSEQ multiplex PCR; in TCRdb, only in-frame clones are kept and a portion is missing. The sample lists 200,000 to 250,000 clones, nearly 90% seen once, with about 15% in the top ten. Sequencing was done on a sample of PBMCs or T cells enriched from blood (not recorded which). These receptors came from a man between 25 and 39 years old who had been exposed to COVID-19.

The gene calls are TRBV19 and TRBJ1-5, with D uncertain. CDR3 size: 14 residues. Germline V gives CDR1 LNHDA, CDR2 SQIVND (reference sequence). V was cut by 3 bases and J by 2 bases, with 8 bases left in between. The CDR3 DNA is TGTGCCAGTAGTATGTGGGGAGGCAATCAGCCCCAGCATTTT. Translating it yields CASSMWGGNQPQHF. The full variable domain, rest sourced from reference TRBV19 and TRBJ1-5, is DGGITQSPKYLFRKEGQNVTLSCEQNLNHDAMYWYRQDPGQGLRLIYYSQIVNDFQKGDIAEGYSVSREKKESFPLTVTSAQKNPTAFYLCASSMWGGNQPQHFGDGTRLSIL.

The chain is built from TRBV5-1 and TRBJ1-1; a weak D match, TRBD1 (6 bases). Per germline, CDR1 SGHRS and CDR2 YFSETQ. Trimming cost V 4 bases and J 4 bases, with 17 bases left between them. The CDR3 consists of 15 residues. In DNA, the CDR3 is TGCGCCAGCAGCCTAGACAGGACACGGGCCACTGAAGCTTTCTTT. It encodes CASSLDRTRATEAFF.

This sequence joins TRBV19 and TRBJ1-5; D might be TRBD1 (5 bases). The ends were cut back, 7 bases at V and 7 bases at J, with 17 bases in the middle. This CDR3 has 14 amino acids. Germline CDR1 and CDR2: LNHDA and SQIVND (reference sequence). The CDR3 DNA reads TGTGCCAGTATTCTTGGGGGGTCGGGACAGCCCCAGCATTTT. Translating it yields CASILGGSGQPQHF.

The chain employs TRBV10-3 and TRBJ2-5; perhaps TRBD1 as D (5 bases). The CDR3 has 16 residues. CDR1 and CDR2 (germline): ENHRY, SYGVKD. Trimming pared 2 bases from V and 5 bases from J, leaving 18 bases between. The CDR3 loop reads CAISEGGGRAEETQYF. CDR3 DNA sequence: TGTGCCATCAGTGAGGGTGGTGGCAGGGCGGAGGAGACCCAGTACTTC.

The rearrangement joins TRBV18 to TRBJ2-7, with 11 bases fitting TRBD1. With 8 bases clipped from V and 5 bases from J, the junction kept 11 bases outside the gene matches. The germline V gene encodes CDR1 KGHSH and CDR2 LQKENI. The CDR3 contains 15 residues. The CDR3 sequence: CASAKAGQGAHEQYF. The DNA for the CDR3 is TGTGCCAGCGCAAAGGCAGGACAGGGGGCCCACGAGCAGTACTTC.

The V and J genes are TRBV27 and TRBJ2-1; D possibly corresponds to TRBD2 (7 bases). The germline gives CDR1 MNHEY, CDR2 SMNVEV (reference sequence). The CDR3 loop spans 13 amino acids. The V end lost 3 bases, the J end lost 7 bases, and 10 bases lay between the germline ends. CDR3 in amino acids: CASSFAGANEQFF. The CDR3 coding sequence is TGTGCCAGCAGTTTCGCGGGGGCTAATGAGCAGTTCTTC.

The CDR3 loop reads CASGLVWELFF. As DNA, the CDR3 is TGTGCTAGTGGTTTGGTCTGGGAGCTGTTTTTT. V and J are TRBV12-5 and TRBJ2-2; D gene unclear. The CDR3 is 11 amino acids. The V end was cut by 0 bases, the J end by 9 bases, with 2 bases between. Germline V CDR1 and CDR2: LGHNT, FRNRAP.

The gene calls are TRBV6-5 and TRBJ2-7; D uncertain. CDR1 is MNHEY, CDR2 SVGAGI, per germline. The V end was cut by 6 bases, the J end by 5 bases, with 11 bases between. This CDR3 spans 12 amino acids. Here the CDR3 reads CASSPGVNEQYF. The CDR3 coding sequence is TGTGCCAGCAGCCCGGGTGTCAACGAGCAGTACTTC.

V is TRBV6-5 and J is TRBJ2-1; 8 nucleotides agree with TRBD2. CDR3 length equals 13 residues. The germline gives CDR1 MNHEY, CDR2 SVGAGI. Trimming at V came to 4 bases and at J to 5 bases, leaving 1 base not matched to a gene. Written as DNA, the CDR3 is TGTGCCAGCAGTTTTAGCGGGGACAATGAGCAGTTCTTC. Translated, it gives CASSFSGDNEQFF.

With respect to this clone: This CDR3 is also generated by other DNA sequences in the sample. The rearrangement links TRBV12-3 or TRBV12-4 to TRBJ2-5; no reliable D call. Deletions cut 5 bases from V and 1 base from J, with 5 bases between. The CDR3 runs 12 residues. DNA of the CDR3: TGTGCCAGCAGTCTTAGCCAAGAGACCCAGTACTTC. Translating it yields CASSLSQETQYF.

This clone was recorded a few times. This rearrangement joins TRBV14 to TRBJ2-7; D is undetermined. Germline assignment: CDR1 SGHDN and CDR2 FVKESK. V lost 1 base and J lost 3, with 16 bases in between. This CDR3 has 16 amino acids. The CDR3 spells CASSQGTRPSHYEQYF. For the CDR3, the DNA is TGTGCCAGCAGCCAAGGAACGAGGCCCAGCCACTACGAGCAGTACTTC.

This sequence joins TRBV19 and TRBJ2-1, with D tentatively TRBD1 (6 bases). CDR3 length: 17 amino acids. V was clipped by 7 bases and J by 4 bases, with 23 bases between them. Germline CDR1 LNHDA, CDR2 SQIVND (reference sequence). The CDR3: CASKDRKGLGGYNEQFF. CDR3 DNA sequence: TGTGCCAGTAAGGACAGAAAGGGGCTTGGCGGGTACAATGAGCAGTTCTTC.

This chain uses TRBV11-2 with TRBJ2-4; tentative D call: TRBD1 (6 bases). Trimming cost V 0 bases and J 7 bases, with 7 bases left between them. The CDR3 totals 13 residues. CDR1 SGHAT and CDR2 FQNNGV come from the germline V gene. CDR3 sequence: CASSLDRGNIQYF. Here the CDR3 DNA reads TGTGCCAGCAGCTTAGATAGGGGGAACATTCAGTACTTC.

J is TRBJ2-3 and V is TRBV5-1; 8 positions agree with TRBD1. Per germline, CDR1 SGHRS and CDR2 YFSETQ. There are 14 residues in the CDR3. V lost 3 bases and J lost 3; bases outside the gene matches: 3. Here the CDR3 reads CASSYDRGTDTQYF. The CDR3 nucleotides are TGCGCCAGCAGCTATGACAGGGGTACAGATACGCAGTATTTT.

The chain carries TRBV5-4 and TRBJ1-1; a weak D match, TRBD1 (6 bases). Germline CDR1 SGHNT, CDR2 YYREEE (reference sequence). V shed 4 bases and J shed 4 bases, with 20 bases lying between them. The CDR3 has 16 amino acids. This CDR3 is CASSRGLDSLFTEAFF. In DNA form, the CDR3 reads TGTGCCAGCAGCCGAGGACTGGACAGTTTATTCACTGAAGCTTTCTTT.